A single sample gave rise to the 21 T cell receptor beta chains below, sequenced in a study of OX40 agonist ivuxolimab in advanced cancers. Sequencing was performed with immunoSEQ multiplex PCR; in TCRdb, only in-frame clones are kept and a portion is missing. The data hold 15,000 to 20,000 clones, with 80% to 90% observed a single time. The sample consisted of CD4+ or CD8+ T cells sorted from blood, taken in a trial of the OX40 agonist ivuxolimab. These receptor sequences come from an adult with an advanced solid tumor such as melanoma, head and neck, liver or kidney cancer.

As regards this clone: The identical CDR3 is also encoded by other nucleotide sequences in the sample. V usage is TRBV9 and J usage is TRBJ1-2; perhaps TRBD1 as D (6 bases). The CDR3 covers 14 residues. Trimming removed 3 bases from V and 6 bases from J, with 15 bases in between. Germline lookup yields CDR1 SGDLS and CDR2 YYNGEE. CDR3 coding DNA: TGTGCCAGCAGCGGTGTGCACAAGGGGGATGGCTACACCTTC. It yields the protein CASSGVHKGDGYTF.

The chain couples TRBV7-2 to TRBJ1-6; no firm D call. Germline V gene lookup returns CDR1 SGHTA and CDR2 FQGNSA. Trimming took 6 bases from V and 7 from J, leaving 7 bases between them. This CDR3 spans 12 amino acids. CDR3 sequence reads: CASSHGNSPLHF. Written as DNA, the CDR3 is TGTGCCAGCAGTCATGGGAATTCACCCCTCCACTTT.

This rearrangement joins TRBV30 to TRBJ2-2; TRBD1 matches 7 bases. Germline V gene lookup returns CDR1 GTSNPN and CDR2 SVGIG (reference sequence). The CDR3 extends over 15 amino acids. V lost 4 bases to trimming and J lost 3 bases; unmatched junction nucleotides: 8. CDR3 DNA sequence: TGTGCCTGGACTCAAGACAGGGCTTACACCGGGGAGCTGTTTTTT. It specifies CAWTQDRAYTGELFF. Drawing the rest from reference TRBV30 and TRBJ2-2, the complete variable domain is SQTIHQWPATLVQPVGSPLSLECTVEGTSNPNLYWYRQAAGRGLQLLFYSVGIGQISSEVPQNLSASRPQDRQFILSSKKLLLSDSGFYLCAWTQDRAYTGELFFGEGSRLTVL.

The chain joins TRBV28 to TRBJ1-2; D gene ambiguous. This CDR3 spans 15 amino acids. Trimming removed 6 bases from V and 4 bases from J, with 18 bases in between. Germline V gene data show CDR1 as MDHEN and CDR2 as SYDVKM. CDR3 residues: CASREWASNGYGYTF. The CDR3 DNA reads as TGTGCCAGCAGGGAATGGGCGAGTAATGGCTATGGCTACACCTTC.

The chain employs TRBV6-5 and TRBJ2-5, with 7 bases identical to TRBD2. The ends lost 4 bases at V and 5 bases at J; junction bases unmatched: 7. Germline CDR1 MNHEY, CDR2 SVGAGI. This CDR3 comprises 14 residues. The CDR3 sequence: CASSLGLPEETQYF. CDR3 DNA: TGTGCCAGCAGTTTGGGACTACCCGAGGAGACCCAGTACTTC.

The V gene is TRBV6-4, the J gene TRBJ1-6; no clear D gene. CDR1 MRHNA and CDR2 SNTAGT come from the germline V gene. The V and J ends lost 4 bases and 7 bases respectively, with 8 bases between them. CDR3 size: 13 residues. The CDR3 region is CASSASVNSPLHF. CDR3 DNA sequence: TGTGCCAGCAGTGCGAGCGTAAATTCACCCCTCCACTTT.

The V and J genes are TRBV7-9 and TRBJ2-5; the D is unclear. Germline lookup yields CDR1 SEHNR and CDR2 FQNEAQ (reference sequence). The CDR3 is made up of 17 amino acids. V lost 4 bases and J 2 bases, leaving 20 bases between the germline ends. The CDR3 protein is CASSSTRIWAAQETQYF. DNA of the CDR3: TGTGCCAGCAGCTCGACCCGGATATGGGCGGCGCAAGAGACCCAGTACTTC. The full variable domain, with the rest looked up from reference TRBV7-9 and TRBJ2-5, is DTGVSQNPRHKITKRGQNVTFRCDPISEHNRLYWYRQTLGQGPEFLTYFQNEAQLEKSRLLSDRFSAERPKGSFSTLEIQRTEQGDSAMYLCASSSTRIWAAQETQYFGPGTRLLVL.

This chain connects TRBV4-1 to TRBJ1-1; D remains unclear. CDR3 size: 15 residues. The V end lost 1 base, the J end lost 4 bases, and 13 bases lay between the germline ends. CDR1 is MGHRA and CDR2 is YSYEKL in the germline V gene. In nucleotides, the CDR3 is TGCGCCAGCAGCCAAGGGGTCTTTGAGGGCACTGAAGCTTTCTTT. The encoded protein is CASSQGVFEGTEAFF.

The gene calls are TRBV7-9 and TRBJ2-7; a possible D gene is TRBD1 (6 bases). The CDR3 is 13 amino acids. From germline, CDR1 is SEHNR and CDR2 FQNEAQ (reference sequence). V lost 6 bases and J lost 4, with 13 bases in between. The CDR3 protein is CASSYREYYEQYF. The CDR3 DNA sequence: TGTGCCAGCAGTTACAGGGAATATTACGAGCAGTACTTC.

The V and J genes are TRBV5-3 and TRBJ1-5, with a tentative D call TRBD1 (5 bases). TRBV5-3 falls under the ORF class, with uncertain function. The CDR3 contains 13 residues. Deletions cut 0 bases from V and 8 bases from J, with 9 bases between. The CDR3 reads CARSLDGGEPQHF. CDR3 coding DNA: TGTGCCAGAAGCTTGGACGGAGGGGAGCCCCAGCATTTT.

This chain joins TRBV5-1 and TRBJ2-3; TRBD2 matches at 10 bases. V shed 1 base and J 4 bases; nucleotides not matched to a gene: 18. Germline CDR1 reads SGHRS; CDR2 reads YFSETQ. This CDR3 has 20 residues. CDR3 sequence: CASSLPPTGTSVESADTQYF. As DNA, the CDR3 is TGCGCCAGCAGCTTGCCCCCTACCGGGACTAGCGTCGAGAGTGCAGATACGCAGTATTTT.

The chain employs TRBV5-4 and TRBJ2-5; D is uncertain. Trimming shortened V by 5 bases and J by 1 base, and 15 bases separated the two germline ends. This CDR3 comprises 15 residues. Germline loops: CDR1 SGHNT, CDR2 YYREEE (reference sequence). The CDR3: CASRSQASSQETQYF. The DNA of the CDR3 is TGTGCCAGCAGGTCCCAGGCGTCCTCCCAAGAGACCCAGTACTTC. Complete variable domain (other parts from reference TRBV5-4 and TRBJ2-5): ETGVTQSPTHLIKTRGQQVTLRCSSQSGHNTVSWYQQALGQGPQFIFQYYREEENGRGNFPPRFSGLQFPNYSSELNVNALELDDSALYLCASRSQASSQETQYFGPGTRLLVL.

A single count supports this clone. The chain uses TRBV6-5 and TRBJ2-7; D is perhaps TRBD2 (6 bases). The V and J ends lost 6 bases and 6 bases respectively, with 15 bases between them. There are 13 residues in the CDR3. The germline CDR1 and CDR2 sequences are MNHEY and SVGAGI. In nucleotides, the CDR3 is TGTGCCAGCAGACGATCTCAGGGACTCGAGCAGTACTTC. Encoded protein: CASRRSQGLEQYF.

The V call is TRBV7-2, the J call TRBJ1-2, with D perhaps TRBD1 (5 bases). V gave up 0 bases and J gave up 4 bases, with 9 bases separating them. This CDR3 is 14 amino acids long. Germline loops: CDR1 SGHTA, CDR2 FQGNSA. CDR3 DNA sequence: TGTGCCAGCAGCTTAGCACGGGGCTCCTATGGCTACACCTTC. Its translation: CASSLARGSYGYTF.

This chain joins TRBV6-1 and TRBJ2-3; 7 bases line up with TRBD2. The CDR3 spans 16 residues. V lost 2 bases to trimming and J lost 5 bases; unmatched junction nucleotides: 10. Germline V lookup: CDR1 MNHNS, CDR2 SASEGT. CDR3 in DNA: TGTGCCAGCAGTGAAACGGGCGGGAGATATGGAGATACGCAGTATTTT. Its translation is CASSETGGRYGDTQYF.

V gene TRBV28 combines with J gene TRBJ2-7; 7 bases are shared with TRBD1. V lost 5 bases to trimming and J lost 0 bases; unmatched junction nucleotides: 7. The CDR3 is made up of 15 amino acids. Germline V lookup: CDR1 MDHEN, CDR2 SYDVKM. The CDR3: CASSTQGVLSYEQYF. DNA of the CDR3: TGTGCCAGCAGTACGCAGGGGGTGCTCTCCTACGAGCAGTACTTC.

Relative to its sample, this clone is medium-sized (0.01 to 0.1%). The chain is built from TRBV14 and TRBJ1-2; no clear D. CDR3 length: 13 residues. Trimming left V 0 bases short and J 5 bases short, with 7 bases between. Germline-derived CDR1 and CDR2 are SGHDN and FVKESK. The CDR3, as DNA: TGTGCCAGCAGCCAAGAAAGCTGGTATGGCTACACCTTC. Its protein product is CASSQESWYGYTF. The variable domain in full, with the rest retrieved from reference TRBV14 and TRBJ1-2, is EAGVTQFPSHSVIEKGQTVTLRCDPISGHDNLYWYRRVMGKEIKFLLHFVKESKQDESGMPNNRFLAERTGGTYSTLKVQPAELEDSGVYFCASSQESWYGYTFGSGTRLTVV.

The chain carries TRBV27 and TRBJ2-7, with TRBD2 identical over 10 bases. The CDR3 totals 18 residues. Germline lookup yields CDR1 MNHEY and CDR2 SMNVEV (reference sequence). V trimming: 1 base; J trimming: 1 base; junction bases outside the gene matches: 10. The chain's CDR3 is CASSLFSGLAGVSYEQYF. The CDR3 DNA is TGTGCCAGCAGTTTATTTTCAGGGCTAGCGGGGGTTTCCTACGAGCAGTACTTC.

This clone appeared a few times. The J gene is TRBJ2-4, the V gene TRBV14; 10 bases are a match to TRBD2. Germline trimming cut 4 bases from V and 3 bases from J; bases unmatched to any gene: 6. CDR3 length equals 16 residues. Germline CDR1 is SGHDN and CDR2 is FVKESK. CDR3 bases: TGTGCCAGCAGCCCACTAGCGGGATGGGACAAAAACATTCAGTACTTC. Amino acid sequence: CASSPLAGWDKNIQYF. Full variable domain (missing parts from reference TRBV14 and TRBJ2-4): EAGVTQFPSHSVIEKGQTVTLRCDPISGHDNLYWYRRVMGKEIKFLLHFVKESKQDESGMPNNRFLAERTGGTYSTLKVQPAELEDSGVYFCASSPLAGWDKNIQYFGAGTRLSVL.

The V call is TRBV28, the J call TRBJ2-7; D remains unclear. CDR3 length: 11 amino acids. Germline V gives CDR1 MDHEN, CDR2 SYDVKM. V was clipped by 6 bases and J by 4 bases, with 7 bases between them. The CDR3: CASRERYEQYF. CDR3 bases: TGTGCCAGCAGGGAACGATACGAGCAGTACTTC.

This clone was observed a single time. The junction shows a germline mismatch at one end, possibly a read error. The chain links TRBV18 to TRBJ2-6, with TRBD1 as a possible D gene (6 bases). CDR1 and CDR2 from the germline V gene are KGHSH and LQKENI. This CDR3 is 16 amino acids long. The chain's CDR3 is CASSPGQMSGVNVLTF. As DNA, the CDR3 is TGTGCCAGCTCTCCTGGACAAATGTCAGGGGTCAACGTCCTGACTTTC.